The 20 T cell receptor beta chains given below trace back to one sample, sequenced in a study of shared clonotypes between healthy human individuals. Naive CD8 cells, CD45RO-negative and positively selected for CCR7, excluded terminally differentiated effector memory CD45RA+ cells. Method: immunoSEQ multiplex PCR; TCRdb's copy keeps in-frame clones and lacks some. The sample holds some 2.1 million clones; roughly 93% are singletons and the top ten take around 1.7%. What was sequenced was naive CD8+ T cells from PBMCs. These receptors were obtained from a man between 18 and 35 years old in good health. Some clones in this sample may be carry-over from other donors' samples.

The chain carries TRBV30 and TRBJ2-1; D gene unclear. The CDR3 totals 14 residues. Trimming shortened V by 0 bases and J by 5 bases, and 11 bases separated the two germline ends. Per germline, CDR1 GTSNPN and CDR2 SVGIG (reference sequence). CDR3 loop: CAWSVGIQHNEQFF. CDR3 DNA sequence: TGTGCCTGGAGTGTGGGGATCCAACACAATGAGCAGTTCTTC.

This chain uses TRBV4-1 with TRBJ2-4; D possibly corresponds to TRBD2 (7 bases). Germline V CDR1 and CDR2: MGHRA, YSYEKL. The CDR3 length is 15 residues. The germline V and J ends were trimmed by 1 base and 8 bases, with 15 bases remaining between them. The CDR3 nucleotides are TGCGCCAGCAGCCAAGGAGGGGGGCTAGCGGACATTCAGTACTTC. Its translation: CASSQGGGLADIQYF.

This chain connects TRBV9 to TRBJ1-1; 7 bases are shared with TRBD1. Germline V gene data show CDR1 as SGDLS and CDR2 as YYNGEE. V trimming: 3 bases; J trimming: 4 bases; junction bases outside the gene matches: 6. The CDR3 contains 14 residues. The CDR3 protein is CASSGGQLSTEAFF. In DNA, the CDR3 is TGTGCCAGCAGCGGGGGACAGCTGAGCACTGAAGCTTTCTTT.

The sample holds a few counts of this clone. V and J are TRBV10-1 and TRBJ2-7, with a possible D match to TRBD2 (5 bases). The V end was cut by 3 bases, the J end by 5 bases, with 14 bases between. CDR3 length: 14 amino acids. Germline V gene sequence: CDR1 WNHNN, CDR2 SYGVQD (reference sequence). Here the CDR3 reads CASSDFRTPHEQYF. CDR3 coding DNA: TGCGCCAGCAGTGACTTCCGGACTCCCCACGAGCAGTACTTC.

This sequence joins TRBV6-1 and TRBJ1-1, with D perhaps matching TRBD1 (5 bases). Germline V gene lookup returns CDR1 MNHNS and CDR2 SASEGT. The CDR3 loop spans 13 amino acids. V was pared by 4 bases and J by 4 bases, with 10 bases between. This chain's CDR3 is CASSGIGVTEAFF. DNA of the CDR3: TGTGCCAGCAGTGGGATAGGGGTCACTGAAGCTTTCTTT.

The chain recombines TRBV27 with TRBJ2-7, with D maybe TRBD2 (6 bases). This CDR3 contains 17 residues. CDR1 is MNHEY, CDR2 SMNVEV, per germline (reference sequence). Trimming removed 5 bases at V and 6 bases at J, with 26 bases between. The CDR3 bases are TGTGCCAGCAGTCCTTCCTCCTCCGGGGGAGGCTCAGGCGAGCAGTACTTC. Residues: CASSPSSSGGGSGEQYF.

V usage is TRBV10-2 and J usage is TRBJ2-7, with 8 bases fitting TRBD2. The CDR3 has 16 amino acids. After removal of 6 bases from V and 3 bases from J, the junction contained 13 bases not matched to a gene. Germline loops: CDR1 WSHSY, CDR2 SAAADI. CDR3 nucleotide sequence: TGCGCCAGCAGCCTCGGGGGGGGAGCCGTTTACTACGAGCAGTACTTC. It translates to CASSLGGGAVYYEQYF.

This chain connects TRBV10-2 to TRBJ1-1; D not resolved. The CDR3 totals 13 residues. CDR1 WSHSY and CDR2 SAAADI come from the germline V gene. V lost 4 bases to trimming and J lost 1 base, with 7 bases between them. The CDR3 DNA follows: TGCGCCAGCAGTGGAACGAGGAACACTGAAGCTTTCTTT. Protein: CASSGTRNTEAFF.

J is TRBJ2-3 and V is TRBV10-1; D could derive from TRBD1 or TRBD2 (5 bases each). CDR3 size: 15 residues. CDR1 and CDR2 (germline): WNHNN, SYGVQD (reference sequence). V lost 4 bases and J 2 bases, leaving 13 bases between the germline ends. Here the CDR3 reads CASSGGWAHTDTQYF. CDR3 nucleotides: TGCGCCAGCAGTGGGGGGTGGGCGCACACAGATACGCAGTATTTT.

V is TRBV19 and J is TRBJ1-1; possibly TRBD1 for D (5 bases). With 2 bases removed from V and 10 bases from J, the gap between germline ends came to 23 bases. Germline-derived CDR1 and CDR2 are LNHDA and SQIVND (reference sequence). This CDR3 has 16 residues. The CDR3 here is CASSIRPGPSTLGAFF. The CDR3 bases are TGTGCCAGTAGTATAAGACCGGGGCCCTCTACTCTTGGAGCTTTCTTT.

The chain recombines TRBV7-2 with TRBJ2-1; 9 bases are shared with TRBD2. V lost 5 bases and J lost 7; bases outside the gene matches: 9. This CDR3 has 15 residues. From germline, CDR1 is SGHTA and CDR2 FQGNSA. The CDR3 sequence is CASSPRLAGKNEQFF. The CDR3 DNA follows: TGTGCCAGCAGCCCCCGGCTAGCGGGGAAAAATGAGCAGTTCTTC.

This CDR3 is CASIPGRVGSYNEQFF. CDR3 coding DNA: TGTGCCAGCATCCCTGGGCGGGTTGGCTCCTACAATGAGCAGTTCTTC. The chain carries TRBV5-6 and TRBJ2-1, with D tentatively TRBD2 (5 bases). CDR3 size: 16 residues. With 6 bases removed from V and 0 bases from J, the gap between germline ends came to 16 bases. CDR1 is SGHDT and CDR2 is YYEEEE in the germline V gene.

The sample holds a few counts of this clone. The chain has TRBV29-1 and TRBJ1-2, with D tentatively TRBD1 (5 bases). The CDR3 has 12 amino acids. The germline CDR1 and CDR2 sequences are SQVTM and ANQGSEA. Trimming stripped 3 bases from V and 6 bases from J, with 11 bases between. The CDR3 sequence: CSVDQGSHGYTF. CDR3 DNA sequence: TGCAGCGTTGACCAGGGATCGCATGGCTACACCTTC.

The chain employs TRBV28 and TRBJ1-1; 7 nucleotides align to TRBD1. The CDR3 totals 16 residues. J was trimmed by 3 bases and V by 5 bases; bases with no gene match: 12. Germline V lookup: CDR1 MDHEN, CDR2 SYDVKM. The CDR3 bases are TGTGCCAGCAGTAGGCGGGGACAGCCCCTATACACTGAAGCTTTCTTT. It encodes CASSRRGQPLYTEAFF.

This clone was seen only a few times. The chain has TRBV6-5 and TRBJ1-2; 8 nucleotides align to TRBD1. The V gene end was trimmed by 5 bases and the J gene end by 5 bases; junction bases not matched to a gene: 4. The V gene's germline CDR1 is MNHEY and CDR2 SVGAGI. The CDR3 spans 13 residues. For the CDR3, the DNA is TGTGCCAGCAGTGAACAGGGGGGATATGGCTACACCTTC. This gives the protein CASSEQGGYGYTF.

V gene TRBV9 combines with J gene TRBJ2-7, with 9 bases identical to TRBD2. Germline V gives CDR1 SGDLS, CDR2 YYNGEE. The V gene end was trimmed by 5 bases and the J gene end by 2 bases; junction bases not matched to a gene: 8. The CDR3 loop spans 15 amino acids. The CDR3 loop reads CASSATPSGTYEQYF. CDR3 coding DNA: TGTGCCAGCAGTGCTACCCCTAGCGGGACCTACGAGCAGTACTTC.

The chain carries TRBV4-2 and TRBJ1-1; no clear D. Per germline, CDR1 LGHNA and CDR2 YNFKEQ. This CDR3 has 15 amino acids. V was shortened by 0 bases and J by 1 base, with 9 bases between the two germline ends. Written as DNA, the CDR3 is TGTGCCAGCAGCCAAGATAGCGCAGGGAACACTGAAGCTTTCTTT. This translates into CASSQDSAGNTEAFF.

The rearrangement uses TRBV7-8 and TRBJ2-1, with 7 bases fitting TRBD1. CDR1 and CDR2 (germline): SGHVS, FQNEAQ. There are 16 residues in the CDR3. Trimming removed 2 bases from V and 5 bases from J; junction bases left unmatched: 9. The CDR3: CASSLYVGQGDNEQFF. The CDR3, as DNA: TGTGCCAGCAGCTTATACGTGGGCCAGGGGGACAATGAGCAGTTCTTC.

The chain recombines TRBV7-9 with TRBJ1-2, with D possibly matching TRBD1 (5 bases). The CDR3 has 15 residues. CDR1 is SEHNR, CDR2 FQNEAQ, per germline (reference sequence). Trimming removed 5 bases at V and 4 bases at J, with 17 bases between. CDR3 loop: CASSHRDWGTYGYTF. DNA of the CDR3: TGTGCCAGCAGCCATAGGGACTGGGGGACCTATGGCTACACCTTC.

The gene calls are TRBV5-1 and TRBJ1-1, with D possibly matching TRBD1 (5 bases). Germline assignment: CDR1 SGHRS and CDR2 YFSETQ. CDR3 length: 18 amino acids. The V end was cut by 2 bases, the J end by 4 bases, with 24 bases between. In nucleotides, the CDR3 is TGCGCCAGCAGCTTACAAGATTACCGGGACTGGGCGACCACTGAAGCTTTCTTT. This encodes CASSLQDYRDWATTEAFF.